The 32 T cell receptor beta chains listed next were all sequenced from one sample in a study of T-cell memory formation after mild COVID-19. TCRdb reanalysed the 5' RACE reads using MiXCR and keeps one entry per CDR3 protein. The sample records fewer than 700,000 distinct CDR3 sequences, about 20% being singletons. Sequenced material: PBMCs or a T cell subset sorted from them (not recorded which). The receptor set was obtained from an adult woman who had mild COVID-19 (a few samples of this study predate the infection). Cell type and time point are not known.

As for this clonotype: This may be a read error: a much more frequent sequence differs by one nucleotide. The J gene is TRBJ2-3, the V gene TRBV20-1, with D possibly TRBD1 on 6 matching bases. This CDR3 has 15 amino acids. Germline lookup yields CDR1 DFQATT and CDR2 SNEGSKA (reference sequence). V was clipped by 0 bases and J by 2 bases, with 12 bases between them. The CDR3 here is CSARDAGVTTDTQYF. The CDR3 DNA reads TGCAGTGCTAGAGATGCAGGGGTCACCACAGATACGCAGTATTTT.

The rearrangement uses TRBV29-1 and TRBJ2-1; 8 bases align to TRBD2. The CDR3 covers 16 residues. Trimming took 4 bases from V and 6 from J; bases not matched to a gene: 14. Germline V gives CDR1 SQVTM, CDR2 ANQGSEA. The CDR3 sequence is CSVVWAGGPQGNEQFF. The CDR3 DNA sequence: TGCAGCGTTGTTTGGGCGGGGGGACCCCAGGGCAATGAGCAGTTCTTC.

The chain couples TRBV7-9 to TRBJ1-2, with unresolved D. The CDR3 has 13 residues. Germline CDR1 and CDR2: SEHNR and FQNEAQ (reference sequence). With 4 bases removed from V and 4 bases from J, the gap between germline ends came to 10 bases. The CDR3 DNA is TGTGCCAGCAGCTACTCAGTGAGCTATGGCTACACCTTC. It is translated as CASSYSVSYGYTF.

This clonotype was detected ten times or more. The J gene is TRBJ2-6, the V gene TRBV15; the D gene is possibly TRBD1 (5 bases). The CDR3 has 16 amino acids. Trimming cost V 4 bases and J 0 bases, with 10 bases left between them. Germline V CDR1 and CDR2: LNHNV, YYDKDF (reference sequence). In DNA form, the CDR3 reads TGTGCCACCAGCACCCCCAGGGTCTCTGGGGCCAACGTCCTGACTTTC. Translating it yields CATSTPRVSGANVLTF.

Many counts were recorded for this clonotype. V is TRBV27 and J is TRBJ2-1, with 13 nucleotides matching TRBD2. Germline V gene lookup returns CDR1 MNHEY and CDR2 SMNVEV (reference sequence). The CDR3 is 17 amino acids. Trimming cost V 8 bases and J 3 bases; bases outside gene matches: 10. CDR3 residues: CASARTSGSLFYNEQFF. The CDR3 DNA reads TGTGCCAGCGCCCGGACTAGCGGGAGCCTTTTCTACAATGAGCAGTTCTTC.

There are many counts of this clonotype. The chain carries TRBV7-9 and TRBJ2-1; tentatively, D is TRBD2 (6 bases). V lost 4 bases and J lost 0, with 16 bases in between. This CDR3 has 17 amino acids. The germline gives CDR1 SEHNR, CDR2 FQNEAQ (reference sequence). The CDR3 loop is CASSSPLIAVSYNEQFF. CDR3 nucleotide sequence: TGTGCCAGCAGCTCACCGTTGATAGCGGTCTCCTACAATGAGCAGTTCTTC.

This clonotype was detected ten times or more. The chain combines TRBV12-3 or TRBV12-4 with TRBJ1-1; no definite D call. V was trimmed by 6 bases and J by 4 bases, leaving 12 bases between them. The CDR3 is made up of 13 amino acids. The CDR3 sequence is CASSFGRGTEAFF. The CDR3 bases are TGTGCCAGCAGCTTCGGACGGGGCACTGAAGCTTTCTTT.

The chain carries TRBV12-3 or TRBV12-4 and TRBJ1-5, with TRBD1 matching over 8 bases. The CDR3 has 15 residues. The V segment lost 3 bases and the J segment 2 bases; nucleotides outside the gene matches: 3. Written as DNA, the CDR3 is TGTGCCAGCAGTTTCCAGGGGGCAGGCAATCAGCCCCAGCATTTT. This encodes CASSFQGAGNQPQHF.

In DNA, the CDR3 is TGTGCCAGCAGGACCTCTAGAGCCCGCGCAGATACGCAGTATTTT. It codes for CASRTSRARADTQYF. The chain carries TRBV6-5 and TRBJ2-3; D is unclear. Germline V gene sequence: CDR1 MNHEY, CDR2 SVGAGI. The germline V and J ends were trimmed by 6 bases and 4 bases, with 17 bases remaining between them. The CDR3 runs 15 residues.

The chain couples TRBV20-1 to TRBJ1-2, with D possibly matching TRBD1 (6 bases). CDR3 length: 11 amino acids. V was cut by 5 bases and J by 8 bases, with 12 bases left in between. CDR1 and CDR2 from the germline V gene are DFQATT and SNEGSKA (reference sequence). The chain's CDR3 is CSASQGPGYTF. Written as DNA, the CDR3 is TGCAGTGCTTCGCAGGGGCCCGGCTACACCTTC.

This clonotype was seen a few times. The chain is built from TRBV6-5 and TRBJ1-1; tentative D call: TRBD1 (6 bases). Trimming cost V 2 bases and J 3 bases, with 13 bases left between them. The germline V gene has CDR1 MNHEY and CDR2 SVGAGI. The length of the CDR3 is 15 residues. CDR3 loop: CASSYRGGGHTEAFF. DNA of the CDR3: TGTGCCAGCAGTTACCGAGGGGGAGGGCACACTGAAGCTTTCTTT.

This clonotype has only a few counts. This chain connects TRBV18 to TRBJ2-5, with a possible D match to TRBD1 (5 bases). The germline gives CDR1 KGHSH, CDR2 LQKENI. The CDR3 totals 13 residues. Between the trimmed V and J ends, which lost 8 bases and 2 bases, there was a span of 12 bases. This CDR3 reads CASTETVQETQYF. The CDR3 nucleotides are TGTGCCAGCACGGAGACAGTACAAGAGACCCAGTACTTC. The variable domain in full, completed from reference TRBV18 and TRBJ2-5, reads NAGVMQNPRHLVRRRGQEARLRCSPMKGHSHVYWYRQLPEEGLKFMVYLQKENIIDESGMPKERFSAEFPKEGPSILRIQQVVRGDSAAYFCASTETVQETQYFGPGTRLLVL.

Written as DNA, the CDR3 is TGTGCCAGCACCCGACAGGGGGAATATGGCTACACCTTC. This gives the protein CASTRQGEYGYTF. The rearrangement uses TRBV12-3 or TRBV12-4 and TRBJ1-2, with 9 bases fitting TRBD1. The J segment lost 5 bases and the V segment lost 7 bases, leaving 5 bases of the junction unmatched. CDR3 length equals 13 residues.

J is TRBJ2-7 and V is TRBV5-1; D may be TRBD2 (6 bases). CDR3 size: 17 residues. Germline-derived CDR1 and CDR2 are SGHRS and YFSETQ. Trimming cost V 0 bases and J 5 bases, with 21 bases left between them. The CDR3 region is CASSLAVLAEGIHEQYF. CDR3 nucleotide sequence: TGCGCCAGCAGCTTGGCGGTCCTTGCGGAGGGAATCCACGAGCAGTACTTC.

This clonotype came up a few times. The genes are TRBV7-6 and TRBJ2-4, with D perhaps matching TRBD1 or TRBD2 (6 bases each). CDR3 length equals 15 residues. The germline CDR1 and CDR2 sequences are SGHVS and FNYEAQ. V lost 5 bases to trimming and J lost 8 bases, with 19 bases between them. CDR3 protein: CASSNPGAGIHIQYF. DNA for the CDR3: TGTGCCAGCAGCAACCCGGGGGCGGGGATCCACATTCAGTACTTC.

The chain has TRBV20-1 and TRBJ1-2; D not resolved. CDR1 DFQATT and CDR2 SNEGSKA come from the germline V gene (reference sequence). The CDR3 has 14 residues. Trimming cost V 6 bases and J 2 bases, with 16 bases left between them. CDR3 region: CSAPSRLMNYGYTF. The CDR3 coding sequence is TGCAGTGCCCCCTCGCGGCTTATGAACTATGGCTACACCTTC.

This clonotype showed up just a few times. V gene TRBV11-1 combines with J gene TRBJ2-1; the D gene is possibly TRBD1 (6 bases). V was pared by 5 bases and J by 4 bases, with 9 bases between. The CDR3 covers 13 residues. CDR1 SGHAT and CDR2 FQDESV come from the germline V gene (reference sequence). CDR3 DNA: TGTGCCAGCAGCGCGGACAGATACAATGAGCAGTTCTTC. This gives the protein CASSADRYNEQFF.

The chain carries TRBV20-1 and TRBJ2-5, with TRBD2 as a possible D gene (5 bases). CDR1 DFQATT and CDR2 SNEGSKA come from the germline V gene (reference sequence). This CDR3 has 14 amino acids. The V end was cut by 2 bases, the J end by 1 base, with 11 bases between. The CDR3 sequence: CSARSLGGQETQYF. CDR3 DNA sequence: TGCAGTGCTAGATCACTCGGAGGCCAAGAGACCCAGTACTTC.

The chain links TRBV7-2 to TRBJ2-5; 8 bases agree with TRBD2. The CDR3 is 16 amino acids. Unmatched junction bases numbered 7, after V lost 0 bases and J lost 4 bases. Germline CDR1 and CDR2: SGHTA and FQGNSA. The CDR3 nucleotides are TGTGCCAGCAGCTTAGCGCGAGGTAGCGGGGTAGAGACCCAGTACTTC. It yields the protein CASSLARGSGVETQYF.

This clonotype was found once. The chain carries TRBV18 and TRBJ2-7, with 8 bases fitting TRBD1. Germline CDR1 KGHSH, CDR2 LQKENI. This CDR3 comprises 18 residues. Germline trimming cut 5 bases from V and 6 bases from J; bases unmatched to any gene: 21. CDR3 region: CASSAGGRGHPFGSEQYF. CDR3 DNA sequence: TGTGCCAGCTCAGCAGGGGGCAGGGGGCACCCCTTCGGCAGCGAGCAGTACTTC.

Only a few counts were recorded for this clonotype. The chain carries TRBV7-9 and TRBJ2-7, with D perhaps TRBD1 (5 bases). The CDR3 loop spans 14 amino acids. Germline assignment: CDR1 SEHNR and CDR2 FQNEAQ (reference sequence). The V gene lost 5 bases and the J gene lost 5 bases, with 16 bases spanning the gap. Here the CDR3 DNA reads TGTGCCAGCAGCGCTATACAGGAAGAGGACGAGCAGTACTTC. Its translation is CASSAIQEEDEQYF. The full variable domain, rest sourced from reference TRBV7-9 and TRBJ2-7, is DTGVSQNPRHKITKRGQNVTFRCDPISEHNRLYWYRQTLGQGPEFLTYFQNEAQLEKSRLLSDRFSAERPKGSFSTLEIQRTEQGDSAMYLCASSAIQEEDEQYFGPGTRLTVT.

This chain uses TRBV7-2 with TRBJ2-6; 12 positions agree with TRBD2. The V and J ends lost 5 bases and 0 bases, in that order; junction bases with no gene match: 5. The CDR3 has 18 amino acids. Germline loops: CDR1 SGHTA, CDR2 FQGNSA. The CDR3 is CASSHRLAGASGANVLTF. CDR3 bases: TGTGCCAGCAGCCACCGACTAGCGGGAGCCTCTGGGGCCAACGTCCTGACTTTC.

This clonotype was observed a handful of times. The chain carries TRBV18 and TRBJ2-5; a weak D match, TRBD2 (5 bases). V was shortened by 2 bases and J by 5 bases, with 12 bases between the two germline ends. Germline CDR1 and CDR2: KGHSH and LQKENI. The CDR3 runs to 14 residues. The CDR3 sequence: CASSPLRAGETQYF. The DNA for the CDR3 is TGTGCCAGCTCACCATTGAGGGCCGGGGAGACCCAGTACTTC.

In this sample, this clonotype turned up a few times. The chain links TRBV12-3 or TRBV12-4 to TRBJ2-5; D perhaps matches TRBD1 (5 bases). This CDR3 spans 14 amino acids. Trimming stripped 3 bases from V and 1 base from J, with 9 bases between. The CDR3 loop is CASSFATAQETQYF. The CDR3 DNA reads as TGTGCCAGCAGTTTCGCGACAGCCCAAGAGACCCAGTACTTC.

Only a few counts were recorded for this clonotype. The chain combines TRBV5-1 with TRBJ2-3; TRBD1 or TRBD2 may be the D gene (5 bases each). Trimming cost V 4 bases and J 2 bases, with 11 bases left between them. The CDR3 totals 14 residues. The germline V gene encodes CDR1 SGHRS and CDR2 YFSETQ. CDR3 amino acids: CASSIGTTTDTQYF. The CDR3 nucleotides read TGCGCCAGCAGCATCGGGACCACCACAGATACGCAGTATTTT.

This clonotype was counted a few times. The rearrangement joins TRBV20-1 to TRBJ2-1; tentative D call: TRBD2 (6 bases). Germline V gene lookup returns CDR1 DFQATT and CDR2 SNEGSKA (reference sequence). Trimming shortened V by 0 bases and J by 4 bases, and 16 bases separated the two germline ends. The CDR3 spans 16 residues. Written as DNA, the CDR3 is TGCAGTGCTAGAGATCGGGGAAGCGGGCTATACAATGAGCAGTTCTTC. Protein: CSARDRGSGLYNEQFF.

A few counts support this clonotype. The J gene is TRBJ2-1, the V gene TRBV24-1; 7 bases line up with TRBD1. Germline V gene lookup returns CDR1 KGHDR and CDR2 SFDVKD. Trimming cost V 7 bases and J 7 bases; bases outside gene matches: 9. The CDR3 runs 14 residues. The CDR3 nucleotides are TGTGCCACCAGCACGGGACAGAATCAGAATGAGCAGTTCTTC. Encoded protein: CATSTGQNQNEQFF.

V and J are TRBV7-9 and TRBJ1-2; possibly TRBD1 for D (5 bases). The CDR3 sequence is 12 residues long. V lost 4 bases, J lost 6 bases, and 9 bases lay in between. Germline-derived CDR1 and CDR2 are SEHNR and FQNEAQ (reference sequence). The CDR3 loop reads CASSSMGDGYTF. DNA of the CDR3: TGTGCCAGCAGCTCCATGGGGGATGGCTACACCTTC.

This clonotype was picked up a small number of times. The chain is built from TRBV24-1 and TRBJ1-5, with 7 bases aligning to TRBD1. V lost 9 bases, J lost 4 bases, and 8 bases stayed unmatched. CDR1 KGHDR and CDR2 SFDVKD come from the germline V gene. This CDR3 is built from 14 residues. This CDR3 is CATVTHRGNQPQHF. The CDR3, as DNA: TGTGCCACCGTGACCCACAGGGGTAATCAGCCCCAGCATTTT.

This clonotype was detected ten times or more. The gene calls are TRBV5-1 and TRBJ1-1; D gene unclear. This CDR3 comprises 14 residues. V dropped 0 bases and J dropped 1 base, with 7 bases sitting between them. Germline CDR1 is SGHRS and CDR2 is YFSETQ. CDR3 bases: TGCGCCAGCAGCTTGGGTCAGAGGAACACTGAAGCTTTCTTT. Protein product: CASSLGQRNTEAFF.

This clonotype appeared many times. The chain combines TRBV14 with TRBJ2-3, with D uncertain. CDR1 and CDR2 from the germline V gene are SGHDN and FVKESK. This CDR3 has 18 amino acids. The V end lost 0 bases, the J end lost 2 bases, and 18 bases lay between the germline ends. CDR3 region: CASSQEGDWKGLTDTQYF. CDR3 DNA: TGTGCCAGCAGCCAAGAAGGCGACTGGAAGGGCCTCACAGATACGCAGTATTTT.

V is TRBV5-1 and J is TRBJ2-1, with D perhaps matching TRBD1 (6 bases). The V end lost 0 bases, the J end lost 6 bases, and 13 bases lay between the germline ends. Germline V gene lookup returns CDR1 SGHRS and CDR2 YFSETQ. The CDR3 is 15 amino acids. The chain's CDR3 is CASSLGGGHTNEQFF. CDR3 coding DNA: TGCGCCAGCAGCTTGGGAGGGGGACACACCAATGAGCAGTTCTTC.